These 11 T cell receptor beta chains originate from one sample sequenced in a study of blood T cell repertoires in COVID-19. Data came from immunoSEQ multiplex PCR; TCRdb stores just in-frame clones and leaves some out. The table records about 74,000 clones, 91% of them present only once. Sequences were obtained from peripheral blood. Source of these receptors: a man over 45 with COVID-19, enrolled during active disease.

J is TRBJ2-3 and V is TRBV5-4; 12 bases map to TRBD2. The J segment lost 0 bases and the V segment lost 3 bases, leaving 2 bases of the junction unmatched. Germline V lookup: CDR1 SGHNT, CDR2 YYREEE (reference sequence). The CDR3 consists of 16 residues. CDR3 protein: CASSWTSGTSTDTQYF. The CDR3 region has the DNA TGTGCCAGCAGCTGGACTAGCGGGACTAGCACAGATACGCAGTATTTT.

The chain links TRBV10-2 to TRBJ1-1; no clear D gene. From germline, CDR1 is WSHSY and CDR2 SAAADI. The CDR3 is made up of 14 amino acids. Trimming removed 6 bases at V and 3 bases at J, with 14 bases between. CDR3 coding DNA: TGCGCCAGCAGGCCAGGAGGGAAGGACACTGAAGCTTTCTTT. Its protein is CASRPGGKDTEAFF.

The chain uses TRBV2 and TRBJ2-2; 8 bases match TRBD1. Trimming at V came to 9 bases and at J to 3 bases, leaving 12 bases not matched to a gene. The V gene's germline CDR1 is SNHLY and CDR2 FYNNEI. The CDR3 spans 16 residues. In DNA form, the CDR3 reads TGTGCCAGGGGCCCCACAGGGGGAGCGGACACCGGGGAGCTGTTTTTT. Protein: CARGPTGGADTGELFF. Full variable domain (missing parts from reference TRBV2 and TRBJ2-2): EPEVTQTPSHQVTQMGQEVILRCVPISNHLYFYWYRQILGQKVEFLVSFYNNEISEKSEIFDDQFSVERPDGSNFTLKIRSTKLEDSAMYFCARGPTGGADTGELFFGEGSRLTVL.

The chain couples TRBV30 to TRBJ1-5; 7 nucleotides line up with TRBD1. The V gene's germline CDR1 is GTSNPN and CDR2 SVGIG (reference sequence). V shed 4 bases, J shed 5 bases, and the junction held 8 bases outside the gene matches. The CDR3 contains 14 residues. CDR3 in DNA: TGTGCCTGGAATAATAGACAGGGTGATCAGCCCCAGCATTTT. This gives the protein CAWNNRQGDQPQHF.

CDR3 protein: CASSMGKRFGTQYF. The CDR3 bases are TGTGCCAGTAGTATGGGGAAGCGGTTCGGTACGCAGTATTTT. V and J are TRBV19 and TRBJ2-3, with D perhaps matching TRBD2 (5 bases). The CDR3 consists of 14 residues. V was cut by 3 bases and J by 8 bases, with 15 bases left in between. CDR1 is LNHDA and CDR2 is SQIVND in the germline V gene (reference sequence).

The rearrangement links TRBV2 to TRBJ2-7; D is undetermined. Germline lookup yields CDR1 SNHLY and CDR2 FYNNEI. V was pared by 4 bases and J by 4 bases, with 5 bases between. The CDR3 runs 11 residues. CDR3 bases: TGTGCCAGCAGTGCAGTTTACGAGCAGTACGTC. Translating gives CASSAVYEQYV.

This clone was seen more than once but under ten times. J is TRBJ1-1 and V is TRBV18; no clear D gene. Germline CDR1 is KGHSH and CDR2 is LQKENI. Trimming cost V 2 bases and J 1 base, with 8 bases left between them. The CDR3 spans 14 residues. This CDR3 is CASSPSRSNTEAFF. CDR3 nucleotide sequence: TGTGCCAGCTCACCATCGCGGTCGAACACTGAAGCTTTCTTT.

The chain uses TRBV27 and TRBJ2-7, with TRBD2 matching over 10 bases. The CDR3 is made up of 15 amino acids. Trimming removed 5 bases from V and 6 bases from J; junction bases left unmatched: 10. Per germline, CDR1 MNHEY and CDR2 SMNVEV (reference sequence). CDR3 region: CASSGPSGSVREQYF. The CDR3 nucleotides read TGTGCCAGCAGTGGGCCTAGCGGGAGCGTCCGCGAGCAGTACTTC.

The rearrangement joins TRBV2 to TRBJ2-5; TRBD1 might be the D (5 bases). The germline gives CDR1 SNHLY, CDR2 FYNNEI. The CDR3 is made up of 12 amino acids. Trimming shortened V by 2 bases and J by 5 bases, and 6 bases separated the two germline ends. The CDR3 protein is CASSEQGETQYF. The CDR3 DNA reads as TGTGCCAGCAGTGAACAGGGCGAGACCCAGTACTTC.

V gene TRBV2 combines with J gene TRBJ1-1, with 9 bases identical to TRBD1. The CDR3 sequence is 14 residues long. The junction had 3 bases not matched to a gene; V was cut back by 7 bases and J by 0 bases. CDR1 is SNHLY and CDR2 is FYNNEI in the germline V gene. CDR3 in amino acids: CASNTGGMNTEAFF. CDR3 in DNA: TGTGCCAGCAACACAGGGGGCATGAACACTGAAGCTTTCTTT.

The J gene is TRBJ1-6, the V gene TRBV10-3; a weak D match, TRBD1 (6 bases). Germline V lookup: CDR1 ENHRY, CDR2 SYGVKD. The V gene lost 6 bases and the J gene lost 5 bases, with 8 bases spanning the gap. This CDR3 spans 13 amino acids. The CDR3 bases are TGTGCCATCAGGAACAGGGATAATTCACCCCTCCACTTT. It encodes CAIRNRDNSPLHF.